Listed below are T cell receptor beta chains from one sample, sequenced in a study of T cell repertoires in cytomegalovirus infection. TCRdb passed the reads through MiXCR, listing each CDR3 protein once. The table has 400,000 or so distinct CDR3 sequences, 25% to 40% seen once. Sequences were obtained from PBMCs. All receptors derive from a human donor in good health (CMV status not recorded). Some clones in this sample may be carry-over from other donors' samples. The CDR3 runs from the conserved cysteine through the conserved F or W. The D gene is left open where the match is weak. Clone size is not always given. Where it is, it says once, few, many or a class for expanded clones.

size,J,D,V,CDR3,DNA
few,TRBJ2-5,TRBD2,TRBV7-7,CASSSSSGGPQETQYF,TGTGCTAGCAGCTCGTCTAGCGGGGGCCCCCAAGAGACCCAGTACTTC
-,TRBJ1-4,TRBD1,TRBV6-6,CASRDRGRSGEKLFF,TGTGCCAGCAGGGACAGGGGGCGGTCGGGTGAAAAACTGTTTTTT
many,TRBJ2-2,-,TRBV7-8,CASRPDRGDTGELFF,TGTGCCAGCAGACCAGACCGCGGGGACACCGGGGAGCTGTTTTTT
-,TRBJ2-7,TRBD2,TRBV10-3,CAISPGLAGPKQYF,TGTGCCATCAGCCCGGGACTAGCGGGACCAAAACAGTACTTC
-,TRBJ1-5,-,TRBV20-1,CSAKSGANQPQHF,TGCAGTGCTAAGAGCGGGGCAAATCAGCCCCAGCATTTT
-,TRBJ2-2,TRBD2,TRBV11-2,CASSSRLAGGQTGELFF,TGTGCCAGCAGCTCCCGACTAGCGGGGGGGCAAACCGGGGAGCTGTTTTTT
-,TRBJ1-5,-,TRBV12-3/TRBV12-4,CASSGPTGQRNQPQHF,TGTGCCAGCAGCGGTCCTACCGGACAGCGCAATCAGCCCCAGCATTTT
once,TRBJ1-4,-,TRBV11-2,CASSLTSNGTNEKLFF,TGTGCAAGCAGCTTGACGTCTAATGGGACTAATGAAAAACTGTTTTTT
few,TRBJ2-1,-,TRBV3-1,CASSQDEPRGEFF,TGTGCCAGCAGCCAAGATGAACCCCGGGGCGAGTTCTTC
-,TRBJ2-7,TRBD1,TRBV29-1,CSVGTGDYDQYF,TGCAGCGTTGGGACAGGGGACTACGACCAGTACTTC
few,TRBJ2-2,-,TRBV5-5,CASSLAGGRQYANTGELFF,TGTGCCAGCAGCTTGGCCGGGGGCAGACAGTACGCGAACACCGGGGAGCTGTTTTTT
-,TRBJ1-4,TRBD1,TRBV27,CASSQSGTDEKLFF,TGTGCCAGCAGTCAGTCCGGGACAGATGAAAAACTGTTTTTT
few,TRBJ1-2,-,TRBV7-9,CASSLAVGRAAYGYTF,TGTGCCAGCAGCTTAGCTGTGGGCAGGGCGGCCTATGGCTACACCTTC
many,TRBJ2-7,-,TRBV7-9,CASSDSDSYEQYF,TGTGCCAGCAGCGACTCCGACTCCTACGAGCAGTACTTC
few,TRBJ2-7,-,TRBV6-6,CASSGGRTLYEQYF,TGTGCCAGCAGTGGTGGGCGGACACTTTACGAGCAGTACTTC
-,TRBJ1-5,-,TRBV6-1,CASSEGTGQPQHF,TGTGCCAGCAGTGAAGGGACGGGCCAGCCCCAGCATTTT
-,TRBJ2-2,-,TRBV7-8,CASSLRAVTGELFF,TGTGCCAGCAGCTTAAGGGCAGTCACCGGGGAGCTGTTTTTT
-,TRBJ2-3,-,TRBV5-5,CASSLSPGFFTDTQYF,TGTGCCAGCAGCTTGAGTCCAGGGTTTTTCACAGATACGCAGTATTTT
-,TRBJ2-1,TRBD2,TRBV20-1,CSARDTARLAGTYNEQFF,TGCAGTGCTAGAGATACGGCAAGACTAGCGGGGACCTACAATGAGCAGTTCTTC
-,TRBJ1-1,-,TRBV29-1,CSVEVPGFNLAEAFF,TGCAGCGTTGAGGTGCCAGGCTTCAATTTAGCTGAAGCTTTCTTT
-,TRBJ1-6,-,TRBV2,CASSEWKGAINSPLHF,TGTGCCAGCAGTGAATGGAAAGGGGCGATTAATTCACCCCTCCACTTT
many,TRBJ1-6,TRBD1,TRBV7-8,CASSSQRTGNSYNSPLHF,TGTGCCAGCAGCTCCCAAAGGACAGGGAACTCCTATAATTCACCCCTCCACTTT
-,TRBJ2-3,-,TRBV6-1,CASIWSPISTDTQYF,TGTGCCAGCATATGGAGCCCAATTAGCACAGATACGCAGTATTTT
few,TRBJ1-5,-,TRBV19,CASSISVGGYGNQPQHF,TGTGCCAGTAGTATTTCGGTTGGGGGGTACGGCAATCAGCCCCAGCATTTT
many,TRBJ2-3,-,TRBV7-9,CASTRGSFPTDTQYF,TGTGCCAGCACCAGAGGGTCGTTTCCCACAGATACGCAGTATTTT
-,TRBJ1-1,-,TRBV29-1,CSVVGIEAFF,TGCAGCGTTGTCGGAATCGAAGCTTTCTTT
many,TRBJ2-1,TRBD2,TRBV7-2,CASRLAGGTYNEQFF,TGTGCCAGCAGACTAGCGGGGGGGACCTACAATGAGCAGTTCTTC
-,TRBJ1-5,-,TRBV20-1,CSANNLGNQPQHF,TGCAGTGCTAATAATCTTGGGAATCAGCCCCAGCATTTT
-,TRBJ1-5,-,TRBV19,CASTSTGTSNQPQHF,TGTGCCAGCACATCCACCGGGACCTCTAATCAGCCCCAGCATTTT
few,TRBJ1-1,-,TRBV7-6,CASSQGGRNTEAFF,TGTGCCAGCAGCCAAGGAGGGAGGAACACTGAAGCTTTCTTT
once,TRBJ2-3,TRBD2,TRBV13,CAISFGTRSADTQYF,TGTGCCATCAGCTTCGGGACTAGAAGCGCAGATACGCAGTATTTT
-,TRBJ2-5,TRBD1,TRBV6-5,CASRGDREETQYF,TGTGCCAGCAGGGGGGACAGGGAAGAGACCCAGTACTTC
few,TRBJ2-1,-,TRBV19,CASSIVGYNEQFF,TGTGCCAGTAGTATCGTAGGATATAATGAGCAGTTCTTC
-,TRBJ2-5,TRBD2,TRBV5-4,CASSTTSGGHETQYF,TGTGCCAGCAGCACGACTAGCGGGGGGCATGAGACCCAGTACTTC